A selection of T cell receptor beta chains follows, all from one sample in a study of blood T cell repertoires in COVID-19. Sequencing used immunoSEQ multiplex PCR; TCRdb keeps in-frame clones, though not all of them. The table has hundreds of thousands of clones, less than 90% seen once. Sequenced material: PBMCs or T cells enriched from blood (not recorded which). These receptors were collected from a woman between 50 and 59 years old in a cohort exposed to, infected with or recovered from COVID-19 (not recorded which). Each CDR3 is given with its conserved first and last residue. Each record gives: V gene, D gene, J gene, clone size, CDR3 DNA, CDR3 protein. A D gene is named only where the DNA matches it firmly. Not every row has a clone size; where given, it reads once, few, many or a size class.

v_call: TRBV30; d_call: TRBD2; j_call: TRBJ2-7; clone_size: -; cdr3_nt: TGTGCCTGGAGTTTTGCGCTAGCGGATCCCTACGAGCAGTACTTC; cdr3_aa: CAWSFALADPYEQYF
v_call: TRBV6-5; d_call: TRBD1; j_call: TRBJ2-3; clone_size: -; cdr3_nt: TGTGCCAGCACCAGGACAGGGGGACCAGATACGCAGTATTTT; cdr3_aa: CASTRTGGPDTQYF
v_call: TRBV7-9; d_call: TRBD1; j_call: TRBJ2-7; clone_size: once; cdr3_nt: TGTGCCAGCAGCTTAGTAGGGACAGGCTACGAGCAGTACTTC; cdr3_aa: CASSLVGTGYEQYF
v_call: TRBV2; d_call: TRBD2; j_call: TRBJ2-5; clone_size: -; cdr3_nt: TGTGCCAGCGGCCCGGGGGGGCGAGAGACCCAGTACTTC; cdr3_aa: CASGPGGRETQYF
v_call: TRBV6-2/TRBV6-3; d_call: TRBD1; j_call: TRBJ1-2; clone_size: once; cdr3_nt: TGTGCCAGCAGTTACGGGACAGGGGGCGCCTATGGCTACACCTTC; cdr3_aa: CASSYGTGGAYGYTF
v_call: TRBV10-2; d_call: TRBD2; j_call: TRBJ2-1; clone_size: -; cdr3_nt: TGCGCCAGTTATGGGAGCGGGGGGGCAAATGAGCAGTTCTTC; cdr3_aa: CASYGSGGANEQFF
v_call: TRBV24-1; d_call: TRBD2; j_call: TRBJ2-1; clone_size: -; cdr3_nt: TGTGCCACCAGTGATTTGTCCCTAGCGGGGGGGCAGGATGAGCAGTTCTTC; cdr3_aa: CATSDLSLAGGQDEQFF
v_call: TRBV6-4; d_call: TRBD2; j_call: TRBJ2-1; clone_size: once; cdr3_nt: TGTGCCAGCAGTGAAAGAGGAGCGGGGGCCTACAATGAGCAGTTCTTC; cdr3_aa: CASSERGAGAYNEQFF
v_call: TRBV7-2; d_call: -; j_call: TRBJ1-3; clone_size: -; cdr3_nt: TGTGCCAGCAGCTTAGTGGCGCGGGGGACTGGAAACACCATATATTTT; cdr3_aa: CASSLVARGTGNTIYF
v_call: TRBV19; d_call: -; j_call: TRBJ1-1; clone_size: -; cdr3_nt: TGTGCCAGTACACAGGTGGCGAACACTGAAGCTTTCTTT; cdr3_aa: CASTQVANTEAFF
v_call: TRBV7-9; d_call: -; j_call: TRBJ1-1; clone_size: -; cdr3_nt: TGTGCCAGCAGCCCGTCGGTAGGGGCTGAAGCTTTCTTT; cdr3_aa: CASSPSVGAEAFF
v_call: TRBV3-1/TRBV3-2; d_call: -; j_call: TRBJ2-7; clone_size: -; cdr3_nt: TGTGCCAGCAGTCGTGGACTACCTGGTTCCTACGAGCAGTACTTC; cdr3_aa: CASSRGLPGSYEQYF
v_call: TRBV3-1/TRBV3-2; d_call: TRBD1; j_call: TRBJ1-2; clone_size: -; cdr3_nt: TGTGCCAGCAGCCGGGCAGGGGGCAACTATGGCTACACCTTC; cdr3_aa: CASSRAGGNYGYTF
v_call: TRBV4-3; d_call: -; j_call: TRBJ1-5; clone_size: -; cdr3_nt: TGCGCCAGCAGCCAAGCCCTTGACTGGGGCGATCAGCCCCAGCATTTT; cdr3_aa: CASSQALDWGDQPQHF
v_call: TRBV30; d_call: -; j_call: TRBJ1-3; clone_size: -; cdr3_nt: TGTGCCTGGACCTCAGGGGCTGGAAACACCATATATTTT; cdr3_aa: CAWTSGAGNTIYF
v_call: TRBV7-2; d_call: -; j_call: TRBJ1-1; clone_size: -; cdr3_nt: TGTGCCAGCAGCCTCGAGTTGAGGACTTCGCAGGAAGCTTTCTTT; cdr3_aa: CASSLELRTSQEAFF
v_call: TRBV7-3; d_call: -; j_call: TRBJ1-6; clone_size: -; cdr3_nt: TGCCCTGGGCATACCTCTAATTCACCCCTCCACTTT; cdr3_aa: CPGHTSNSPLHF
v_call: TRBV15; d_call: -; j_call: TRBJ1-1; clone_size: -; cdr3_nt: TGTGCCACCAGCAGAGATTTTAGGGGGACTGAAGCTTTCTTT; cdr3_aa: CATSRDFRGTEAFF
v_call: TRBV4-1; d_call: TRBD1; j_call: TRBJ1-2; clone_size: -; cdr3_nt: TGCGCCAGCACCCTAGGACAGGGGTATTACTATGGCTACACCTTC; cdr3_aa: CASTLGQGYYYGYTF
v_call: TRBV19; d_call: -; j_call: TRBJ1-5; clone_size: -; cdr3_nt: TGTGCCAGTCGGCGCGGGACGGCTACGAATCAGCCCCAGCATTTT; cdr3_aa: CASRRGTATNQPQHF
v_call: TRBV28; d_call: -; j_call: TRBJ2-1; clone_size: -; cdr3_nt: TGTGCCAGCAGTTCCTTTAGCGGACTCTCCTACAATGAGCAGTTCTTC; cdr3_aa: CASSSFSGLSYNEQFF
v_call: TRBV30; d_call: TRBD2; j_call: TRBJ2-1; clone_size: -; cdr3_nt: TGTGCCTGGAGTTCCGGGACTAACTACAATGAGCAGTTCTTC; cdr3_aa: CAWSSGTNYNEQFF
v_call: TRBV5-1; d_call: -; j_call: TRBJ2-2; clone_size: -; cdr3_nt: TGCGCCAGCAGCTTGGGGCAGGGAACCGGGGAGCTGTTTTTT; cdr3_aa: CASSLGQGTGELFF
v_call: TRBV18; d_call: TRBD1; j_call: TRBJ1-2; clone_size: -; cdr3_nt: TGTGCCAGCTCAGTAGCTTCGGGACAGCCTAACTATGGCTACACCTTC; cdr3_aa: CASSVASGQPNYGYTF
v_call: TRBV6-5; d_call: TRBD1; j_call: TRBJ1-2; clone_size: -; cdr3_nt: TGTGCCAGCAGTTACTCATCGGACAGGGGCCGCACCTTC; cdr3_aa: CASSYSSDRGRTF
v_call: TRBV6-1; d_call: -; j_call: TRBJ1-3; clone_size: -; cdr3_nt: TGTGCCAGCAGTGACCCGGGACTTGGGGGTGGAAACACCATATATTTT; cdr3_aa: CASSDPGLGGGNTIYF
v_call: TRBV7-3; d_call: -; j_call: TRBJ2-3; clone_size: -; cdr3_nt: TGTGCCAGCAGCTCGTCAGATACGCAGTATTTT; cdr3_aa: CASSSSDTQYF
v_call: TRBV5-1; d_call: TRBD2; j_call: TRBJ2-2; clone_size: -; cdr3_nt: TGCGCCAGCAGCTTTCTAGCGGCGGGGAACACCGGGGAGCTGTTTTTT; cdr3_aa: CASSFLAAGNTGELFF
v_call: TRBV20-1; d_call: -; j_call: TRBJ1-1; clone_size: -; cdr3_nt: TGCAGTGCTAGTTTCCCCCAGACTGAAGCTTTCTTT; cdr3_aa: CSASFPQTEAFF
v_call: TRBV5-4; d_call: TRBD1; j_call: TRBJ2-7; clone_size: -; cdr3_nt: TGTGCCAGCAGCTTGCATGTGACAGGGCCCCGCGCCTACGAGCAGTACTTC; cdr3_aa: CASSLHVTGPRAYEQYF
v_call: TRBV18; d_call: -; j_call: TRBJ2-1; clone_size: -; cdr3_nt: TGTGCCAGCTCACCACCGTTGGGGGGGCCCTCCTACAATGAGCAGTTCTTC; cdr3_aa: CASSPPLGGPSYNEQFF
v_call: TRBV4-1; d_call: -; j_call: TRBJ1-5; clone_size: few; cdr3_nt: TGCGCCAGCAGCCGTTCTACTGGTCAAAATCAGCCCCAGCATTTT; cdr3_aa: CASSRSTGQNQPQHF
v_call: TRBV24-1; d_call: -; j_call: TRBJ1-4; clone_size: -; cdr3_nt: TGTGCCACCAGTCCAGGGAATGGGCGTGAAAAACTGTTTTTT; cdr3_aa: CATSPGNGREKLFF
v_call: TRBV15; d_call: -; j_call: TRBJ2-3; clone_size: -; cdr3_nt: TGTGCCACCAGCAGAGACCTAACCTTGAGGGATACGCAGTATTTT; cdr3_aa: CATSRDLTLRDTQYF
v_call: TRBV28; d_call: TRBD1; j_call: TRBJ2-2; clone_size: -; cdr3_nt: TGTGCCAGCCTTGACCTTTCCGGGACAGGGGGCTCCGGGGAGCTGTTTTTT; cdr3_aa: CASLDLSGTGGSGELFF
v_call: TRBV2; d_call: -; j_call: TRBJ1-2; clone_size: -; cdr3_nt: TGTGCCAGCATCTCAGTAGGCTACACCTTC; cdr3_aa: CASISVGYTF
v_call: TRBV10-3; d_call: -; j_call: TRBJ1-1; clone_size: -; cdr3_nt: TGTGCCATCAAAATGGGAGGGGGGACGAACACTGAAGCTTTCTTT; cdr3_aa: CAIKMGGGTNTEAFF
v_call: TRBV9; d_call: -; j_call: TRBJ1-3; clone_size: once; cdr3_nt: TGTGCCAGCAGCGTAGCTCAGGGCTCTGGAAACACCATATATTTT; cdr3_aa: CASSVAQGSGNTIYF
v_call: TRBV2; d_call: -; j_call: TRBJ1-1; clone_size: -; cdr3_nt: TGTGCCAGCAGCATGGACAGGAACACTGAAGCTTTCTTT; cdr3_aa: CASSMDRNTEAFF
v_call: TRBV30; d_call: -; j_call: TRBJ1-5; clone_size: -; cdr3_nt: TGTGCCTGGAGTGTACTAAGCGGCCAGCCCCAGCATTTT; cdr3_aa: CAWSVLSGQPQHF
v_call: TRBV14; d_call: -; j_call: TRBJ1-2; clone_size: once; cdr3_nt: TGTGCCAGCAGCCAAGTACAGAGCTATGGCTACACCTTC; cdr3_aa: CASSQVQSYGYTF
v_call: TRBV5-6; d_call: -; j_call: TRBJ2-1; clone_size: -; cdr3_nt: TGTGCCAGCCAACTAGGCCCCGAGCAGTTCTTC; cdr3_aa: CASQLGPEQFF
v_call: TRBV29-1; d_call: TRBD1; j_call: TRBJ1-2; clone_size: few; cdr3_nt: TGCAGCGCCCAACCGGGACAGGGCAACAGCTACACCTTC; cdr3_aa: CSAQPGQGNSYTF
v_call: TRBV4-1; d_call: -; j_call: TRBJ1-2; clone_size: -; cdr3_nt: TGCGCCAGCAGCCAACCTAGGGACACCCTTAACTATGGCTACACCTTC; cdr3_aa: CASSQPRDTLNYGYTF
v_call: TRBV18; d_call: TRBD1; j_call: TRBJ1-2; clone_size: -; cdr3_nt: TGTGCCAGCTCACCGGGGACAGACTACACCTTC; cdr3_aa: CASSPGTDYTF
v_call: TRBV19; d_call: -; j_call: TRBJ1-1; clone_size: -; cdr3_nt: TGTGCCAGTAGTATACGCGGCGGGAGAAACACTGAAGCTTTCTTT; cdr3_aa: CASSIRGGRNTEAFF
v_call: TRBV3-1/TRBV3-2; d_call: -; j_call: TRBJ1-1; clone_size: -; cdr3_nt: TGTGCCAGCAGCCAAGTGGGGAGATACACTGAAGCTTTCTTT; cdr3_aa: CASSQVGRYTEAFF
v_call: TRBV28; d_call: -; j_call: TRBJ2-3; clone_size: -; cdr3_nt: TGTGCCAGCACTTATGGCGGGGTCACAGATACGCAGTATTTT; cdr3_aa: CASTYGGVTDTQYF